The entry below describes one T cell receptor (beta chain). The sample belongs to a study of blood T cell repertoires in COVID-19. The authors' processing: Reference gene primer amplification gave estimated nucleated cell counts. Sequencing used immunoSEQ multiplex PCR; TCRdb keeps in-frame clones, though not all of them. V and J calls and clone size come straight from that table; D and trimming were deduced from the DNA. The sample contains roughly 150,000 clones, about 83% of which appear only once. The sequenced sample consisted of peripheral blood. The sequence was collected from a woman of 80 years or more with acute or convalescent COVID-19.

CDR3 amino acids: CASSVGTQGTDTQYF. In DNA, the CDR3 is TGCGCCAGCAGTGTGGGGACACAGGGGACAGATACGCAGTATTTT. This chain uses TRBV10-1 with TRBJ2-3, with 7 bases that match TRBD1. J was trimmed by 3 bases and V by 4 bases; bases with no gene match: 7. The CDR3 is made up of 15 amino acids. Germline V lookup: CDR1 WNHNN, CDR2 SYGVQD (reference sequence).